The 29 T cell receptor beta chains reported below all come from one sample, sequenced in a study of OX40 agonist ivuxolimab in advanced cancers. The method was immunoSEQ multiplex PCR; TCRdb's version includes in-frame clones alone and lacks a portion of them. The sample lists 55,000 to 70,000 clones, around 81% occurring once. The sequencing here drew on CD4+ or CD8+ T cells sorted from blood, taken in a trial of the OX40 agonist ivuxolimab. The receptors originated from an adult with an advanced solid tumor such as melanoma, head and neck, liver or kidney cancer.

The CDR3 spells CASRTGGNSGNTIYF. The CDR3 DNA reads as TGTGCCAGCAGGACGGGCGGGAACTCTGGAAACACCATATATTTT. The rearrangement uses TRBV2 and TRBJ1-3, with no clear D. Germline CDR1 reads SNHLY; CDR2 reads FYNNEI. Trimming removed 6 bases at V and 0 bases at J, with 12 bases between. The CDR3 has 15 residues.

This clone occurred once. This sequence joins TRBV19 and TRBJ2-7, with TRBD1 as a possible D gene (6 bases). Germline V lookup: CDR1 LNHDA, CDR2 SQIVND (reference sequence). Trimming took 5 bases from V and 0 from J, leaving 17 bases between them. This CDR3 contains 16 residues. Written as DNA, the CDR3 is TGTGCCAGTAGTCCCTCCAGGGGCCCGAGCTCCTACGAGCAGTACTTC. Its protein is CASSPSRGPSSYEQYF.

This clone is deemed medium-sized. The V and J genes are TRBV28 and TRBJ2-7; 9 nucleotides line up with TRBD1. J was trimmed by 2 bases and V by 7 bases; bases with no gene match: 3. Germline V gene sequence: CDR1 MDHEN, CDR2 SYDVKM. The CDR3 loop spans 13 amino acids. The CDR3 sequence: CASTDRGPYEQYF. The CDR3 coding sequence is TGTGCCAGCACGGACAGGGGACCCTACGAGCAGTACTTC. Variable domain in full (rest from reference TRBV28 and TRBJ2-7): DVKVTQSSRYLVKRTGEKVFLECVQDMDHENMFWYRQDPGLGLRLIYFSYDVKMKEKGDIPEGYSVSREKKERFSLILESASTNQTSMYLCASTDRGPYEQYFGPGTRLTVT.

Of note for this clone: An end of the junction does not agree with germline; a read error may underlie this. The rearrangement joins TRBV28 to TRBJ1-2, with TRBD1 as a possible D gene (5 bases). This CDR3 has 11 residues. Germline CDR1 is MDHEN and CDR2 is SYDVKM. CDR3 DNA sequence: TGCGCCCTGAGGGGACCAGAGGGCTACACCTTC. The encoded protein is CALRGPEGYTF.

The J gene is TRBJ2-1, the V gene TRBV5-1, with 11 bases that match TRBD2. CDR1 and CDR2 from the germline V gene are SGHRS and YFSETQ. With 0 bases clipped from V and 4 bases from J, the junction kept 6 bases outside the gene matches. This CDR3 is built from 17 residues. The CDR3 loop is CASSLAWASGRYNEQFF. CDR3 nucleotides: TGCGCCAGCAGCTTGGCCTGGGCTAGCGGGAGGTACAATGAGCAGTTCTTC.

The chain employs TRBV6-5 and TRBJ2-1, with TRBD1 identical over 9 bases. This CDR3 has 14 residues. CDR1 and CDR2 (germline): MNHEY, SVGAGI. V shed 6 bases and J 6 bases; nucleotides not matched to a gene: 6. Here the CDR3 reads CASRRTGETNEQFF. CDR3 DNA sequence: TGTGCCAGCAGGAGGACAGGGGAAACCAATGAGCAGTTCTTC.

This clone was seen more than once but under ten times. The genes are TRBV5-5 and TRBJ2-5, with a weak D call TRBD1 (5 bases). This CDR3 comprises 13 residues. Germline CDR1 is SGHKS and CDR2 is YYEKEE (reference sequence). Trimming shortened V by 5 bases and J by 7 bases, and 15 bases separated the two germline ends. The CDR3 region is CASRTGPTSTQYF. The CDR3 region has the DNA TGTGCCAGCAGAACAGGTCCCACTTCGACCCAGTACTTC.

This sequence joins TRBV12-5 and TRBJ1-2, with D perhaps matching TRBD1 (5 bases). This CDR3 spans 16 amino acids. Trimming left V 5 bases short and J 4 bases short, with 20 bases between. Germline V gene data show CDR1 as LGHNT and CDR2 as FRNRAP. The CDR3 DNA is TGTGCTAGTGGTGAGCAACTGCAGGGAAAGACCTATGGCTACACCTTC. Residues: CASGEQLQGKTYGYTF.

This CDR3 reads CASSLWESGSQQGLYNEQFF. DNA of the CDR3: TGCGCCAGCAGCTTGTGGGAGAGCGGGAGCCAGCAGGGGCTCTACAATGAGCAGTTCTTC. This sequence joins TRBV5-1 and TRBJ2-1; 8 positions agree with TRBD2. Germline-derived CDR1 and CDR2 are SGHRS and YFSETQ. The V segment lost 1 base and the J segment 3 bases; nucleotides outside the gene matches: 18. This CDR3 comprises 20 residues.

The chain couples TRBV19 to TRBJ2-1, with 7 bases matching TRBD2. The CDR3 consists of 11 residues. The germline gives CDR1 LNHDA, CDR2 SQIVND (reference sequence). As DNA, the CDR3 is TGTGCTGCTAGCGGTTACAATGAGCAGTTCTTC. Its protein product is CAASGYNEQFF.

The chain uses TRBV27 and TRBJ2-7, with TRBD2 identical over 9 bases. Germline loops: CDR1 MNHEY, CDR2 SMNVEV (reference sequence). This CDR3 has 14 amino acids. J gave up 5 bases and V 6 bases, and 8 bases lay outside the gene matches. The CDR3 bases are TGTGCCAGCAGGAGTAGCGGGAGTATCAACGAGCAGTACTTC. This encodes CASRSSGSINEQYF.

This chain connects TRBV5-5 to TRBJ1-2; a possible D gene is TRBD1 (6 bases). Per germline, CDR1 SGHKS and CDR2 YYEKEE (reference sequence). V was shortened by 5 bases and J by 1 base, with 12 bases between the two germline ends. The CDR3 consists of 14 residues. CDR3 sequence: CASSSGTSNYGYTF. The CDR3 nucleotides read TGTGCCAGCAGTTCCGGGACAAGTAACTATGGCTACACCTTC.

This rearrangement joins TRBV28 to TRBJ2-7, with no clear D. Per the germline V gene, CDR1 is MDHEN and CDR2 is SYDVKM. This CDR3 spans 13 amino acids. Trimming cost V 8 bases and J 2 bases, with 13 bases left between them. As DNA, the CDR3 is TGTGCCAGCGGGTCCGCCGAACCCTACGAGCAGTACTTC. This codes for CASGSAEPYEQYF.

The V call is TRBV9, the J call TRBJ2-3; the D gene is possibly TRBD2 (6 bases). The CDR3 runs to 15 residues. Germline V CDR1 and CDR2: SGDLS, YYNGEE. V gave up 0 bases and J gave up 5 bases, with 13 bases separating them. The CDR3 spells CASSVGPLGGDTQYF. CDR3 bases: TGTGCCAGCAGCGTAGGCCCCCTGGGGGGAGATACGCAGTATTTT.

This clone was found a few times. The rearrangement links TRBV2 to TRBJ2-4; D call uncertain. V lost 1 base and J 2 bases, leaving 15 bases between the germline ends. CDR3 length: 17 amino acids. Looked up from germline, CDR1 is SNHLY and CDR2 is FYNNEI. DNA of the CDR3: TGTGCCAGCAGTGAAGATCGCACACTCCCCACCAAAAACATTCAGTACTTC. This codes for CASSEDRTLPTKNIQYF.

The chain links TRBV6-1 to TRBJ1-5; the D is unclear. Germline V gene lookup returns CDR1 MNHNS and CDR2 SASEGT. V was shortened by 3 bases and J by 5 bases, with 5 bases between the two germline ends. This CDR3 spans 12 amino acids. The CDR3 DNA sequence: TGTGCCAGCAGTGATGGATATCAGCCCCAGCATTTT. It is translated as CASSDGYQPQHF.

This sequence joins TRBV21-1 and TRBJ1-5. TRBV21-1 is a recognized pseudogene. This CDR3 spans 10 amino acids. The CDR3 protein is CASSRLPQHF. For the CDR3, the DNA is TGTGCCAGCAGCCGTTTGCCCCAGCATTTT.

The rearrangement links TRBV5-8 to TRBJ1-5; D may be TRBD1 (5 bases). Germline CDR1 is SGHTS and CDR2 is YDEGEE. V was clipped by 4 bases and J by 7 bases, with 15 bases between them. The CDR3 runs to 14 residues. The chain's CDR3 is CASSRVGGKQPQHF. The CDR3 region has the DNA TGTGCCAGCAGCCGAGTCGGGGGGAAACAGCCCCAGCATTTT.

V gene TRBV4-1 combines with J gene TRBJ2-7; 7 bases are shared with TRBD2. The CDR3 loop spans 16 amino acids. Germline loops: CDR1 MGHRA, CDR2 YSYEKL. Trimming at V came to 0 bases and at J to 7 bases, leaving 12 bases not matched to a gene. CDR3 sequence: CASSQDDGRRSWEQYF. As DNA, the CDR3 is TGCGCCAGCAGCCAAGACGACGGGAGGAGGTCGTGGGAGCAGTACTTC.

The chain has TRBV15 and TRBJ2-3; TRBD1 is a possible D gene (6 bases). CDR3 length: 16 residues. Germline CDR1 reads LNHNV; CDR2 reads YYDKDF (reference sequence). V was clipped by 1 base and J by 2 bases, with 13 bases between them. CDR3 DNA sequence: TGTGCCACCAGCAGAGGGGGGCTGGGGCTCACAGATACGCAGTATTTT. Residues: CATSRGGLGLTDTQYF.

The rearrangement joins TRBV7-9 to TRBJ2-1; tentative D call: TRBD1 (7 bases). CDR1 and CDR2 (germline): SEHNR, FQNEAQ (reference sequence). The CDR3 totals 16 residues. Deletions cut 0 bases from V and 7 bases from J, with 16 bases between. This chain's CDR3 is CASSLAAGGTGNEQFF. The CDR3 DNA reads as TGTGCCAGCAGCTTAGCGGCAGGGGGGACTGGGAATGAGCAGTTCTTC.

The chain uses TRBV19 and TRBJ2-2; possible D gene TRBD2, 6 bases. The CDR3 runs to 15 residues. V was shortened by 6 bases and J by 0 bases, with 11 bases between the two germline ends. Germline loops: CDR1 LNHDA, CDR2 SQIVND (reference sequence). The CDR3 loop reads CASRIASANTGELFF. CDR3 DNA sequence: TGTGCCAGTAGGATTGCTAGCGCGAACACCGGGGAGCTGTTTTTT.

The rearrangement joins TRBV5-6 to TRBJ1-2; D may be TRBD1 (5 bases). V dropped 4 bases and J dropped 5 bases, with 18 bases sitting between them. CDR1 and CDR2 (germline): SGHDT, YYEEEE. The CDR3 has 15 amino acids. The chain's CDR3 is CASSPPGPQGYGYTF. CDR3 in DNA: TGTGCCAGCAGCCCACCGGGACCGCAGGGATATGGCTACACCTTC.

V usage is TRBV14 and J usage is TRBJ2-1; 10 nucleotides align to TRBD2. The CDR3 spans 17 residues. Germline V gene lookup returns CDR1 SGHDN and CDR2 FVKESK. The J segment lost 8 bases and the V segment lost 1 base, leaving 11 bases of the junction unmatched. CDR3 DNA sequence: TGTGCCAGCAGCCAAGCGGGGTGGGCTAGCGGGAGAGATGAGCAGTTCTTC. This codes for CASSQAGWASGRDEQFF.

The chain's CDR3 is CASSEGGWVEAFF. CDR3 coding DNA: TGTGCCAGCAGTGAGGGCGGCTGGGTTGAAGCTTTCTTT. The rearrangement uses TRBV2 and TRBJ1-1; unclear D gene. The CDR3 totals 13 residues. Germline lookup yields CDR1 SNHLY and CDR2 FYNNEI. Trimming stripped 3 bases from V and 7 bases from J, with 12 bases between.

V usage is TRBV6-5 and J usage is TRBJ2-5; D possibly corresponds to TRBD2 (6 bases). The tail of the sequence fits TRBJ2-7 better, so the J call may be wrong. The CDR3 contains 14 residues. Germline CDR1 and CDR2: MNHEY and SVGAGI. CDR3 protein: CASTKGGTSYEQYF. DNA of the CDR3: TGTGCCAGCACCAAGGGCGGGACTTCCTACGAGCAGTACTTC.

This clone appeared once. V and J are TRBV6-1 and TRBJ2-3, with a weak D call TRBD1 (6 bases). CDR1 and CDR2 (germline): MNHNS, SASEGT. The CDR3 sequence is 16 residues long. The V end lost 4 bases, the J end lost 1 base, and 15 bases lay between the germline ends. CDR3 region: CASSGQGIWGTDTQYF. CDR3 in DNA: TGTGCCAGCAGTGGGCAGGGGATTTGGGGCACAGATACGCAGTATTTT.

The chain couples TRBV6-1 to TRBJ2-2; weak D call: TRBD1 (6 bases). The CDR3 is 13 amino acids. CDR1 MNHNS and CDR2 SASEGT come from the germline V gene. Deletions cut 4 bases from V and 6 bases from J, with 9 bases between. The CDR3 loop reads CASSARGPGELFF. The CDR3 coding sequence is TGTGCCAGCAGTGCCAGGGGTCCCGGGGAGCTGTTTTTT.

The V and J genes are TRBV5-1 and TRBJ2-4, with D possibly being TRBD1 or TRBD2 (6 bases each). V shed 0 bases and J shed 0 bases, with 10 bases lying between them. The CDR3 consists of 16 residues. The germline gives CDR1 SGHRS, CDR2 YFSETQ. The DNA of the CDR3 is TGCGCCAGCAGCTTGGAAGGGGGACTAGCCAAAAACATTCAGTACTTC. It encodes CASSLEGGLAKNIQYF.